The rows below give T cell receptor beta chains drawn from one sample of a study of cytomegalovirus exposure and HLA in healthy donors. Here immunoSEQ multiplex PCR was the method, and the copy in TCRdb shows in-frame clones only, minus some. The sample consists of approximately 100,000 clones, over 65% of them appearing once. Material for sequencing was PBMCs. The receptor set was obtained from a female donor in good health and CMV-seronegative. The CDR3 runs from the conserved cysteine through the conserved F or W.

TRBV7-8	TRBJ1-5	CASSPGVREGNQPQHF
TRBV5-1	TRBJ2-3	CASSPGDLADTQYF
TRBV6-6	TRBJ2-2	CASSLSSGGTGELFF
TRBV4-3	TRBJ1-1	CASSQDRRRGAEAFF
TRBV30	TRBJ1-2	CAWRQGDYGYTF
TRBV7-2	TRBJ1-5	CASSYQGYSQPQHF
TRBV19	TRBJ1-5	CASSIRGASQPQHF
TRBV19	TRBJ1-5	CASSAGQVYQPQHF
TRBV5-8	TRBJ2-3	CASSAGGFLTDTQYF
TRBV29-1	TRBJ2-1	CSVDISGTGDPTPSYNEQFF
TRBV5-6	TRBJ1-5	CASSRDREQPQHF
TRBV6-6	TRBJ1-4	CASSLGTEREKLFF
TRBV6-5	TRBJ1-6	CASRGDSYNSPLHF
TRBV29-1	TRBJ2-1	CSVEDFTGSNNEQFF
TRBV30	TRBJ1-6	CAWSRGQTPYNSPLHF
TRBV13	TRBJ2-7	CASSLGLGPRGQQYF
TRBV5-1	TRBJ1-3	CASIPPDNYLGVGNTIYF
TRBV5-1	TRBJ2-6	CASRTGLGANVLTF
TRBV14	TRBJ1-2	CASSQEVRGIGYTF
TRBV5-1	TRBJ2-2	CASSLLGVTGELFF
TRBV10-3	TRBJ1-1	CAILSAGGAFF
TRBV13	TRBJ1-2	CASSYGQAANYGYTF
TRBV18	TRBJ2-1	CASSPSTVNEQFF
TRBV6-1	TRBJ2-2	CASRTGTGNTGELFF
TRBV7-6	TRBJ1-4	CASSLGQPGEKLFF
TRBV25-1	TRBJ2-5	CASTSLETQYF
TRBV5-1	TRBJ2-1	CASSLMPSGVPEQFF
TRBV11-1	TRBJ2-7	CASSLGPGSSEQYF
TRBV19	TRBJ1-1	CASSEDRDTGRDTEAFF
TRBV30	TRBJ2-7	CAWSPNWRDYEQYF
TRBV4-1	TRBJ2-5	CASSQDTENRGGETQYF
TRBV5-1	TRBJ2-5	CASSSSFSGGAETQYF
TRBV11-2	TRBJ2-2	CASSRTSWDGELFF
TRBV27	TRBJ1-6	CASSLGRRSYNSPLHF
TRBV27	TRBJ1-6	CASILGRINNSPLHF
TRBV2	TRBJ1-1	CASSTGLDTEAFF
TRBV5-4	TRBJ1-1	CASRQGDHTEAFF
TRBV4-2	TRBJ1-2	CASSQDLATNYGYTF
TRBV7-9	TRBJ1-6	CSSSSENSPLHF
TRBV19	TRBJ1-1	CASSIIVGRGNTEAFF
TRBV5-6	TRBJ2-7	CASSLPRASEQYF
TRBV19	TRBJ1-1	CASRPGVGSTEAFF
TRBV28	TRBJ1-3	CASSRTGTGNTIYF
TRBV7-9	TRBJ2-5	CASSLERTSKRETQYF
TRBV28	TRBJ2-1	CASSPTGTGDNEQFF
TRBV6-5	TRBJ1-4	CASSRDRATNEKLFF
TRBV18	TRBJ2-2	CASSPNSGGGELFF
TRBV5-1	TRBJ2-2	CASSSGTSGNTGELFF
TRBV4-3	TRBJ2-5	CASSQALGRAETQYF
TRBV5-4	TRBJ2-7	CASSRGLAGGITSHEQYF
TRBV5-4	TRBJ2-1	CASTREVASNEQFF
TRBV7-9	TRBJ1-6	CASSTGTEHNSPLHF